This T cell receptor beta chain was identified during a study of CD8+CD57+ T cells in acquired aplastic anemia. Sequenced patients had shown CD8+CD57+ cell expansion by flow cytometry. V was clipped by 2 bases and J by 5 bases, with 15 bases between them. Germline CDR1 is ENHRY and CDR2 is SYGVKD. The CDR3 extends over 15 amino acids. Researchers used genomic DNA as the template to profile TCR beta VDJ and CDR3. TCRdb fed the reads into MiXCR, producing one record per CDR3 protein. The table lists 130,000 or so distinct CDR3 sequences, roughly 40% of them singletons. The sequenced material came from sorted CD4+, CD8+, or CD8+CD57+ T cells (not recorded which) from PBMCs. This TCR was sampled from a human donor with aplastic anemia. The chain recombines TRBV10-3 with TRBJ2-5; possible D gene TRBD1, 5 bases. CDR3 sequence (DNA): TGTGCCATCAGTGAGGGGCAGGGCCTAAGGGAGACCCAGTACTTC. It is translated as CAISEGQGLRETQYF.